These T cell receptor beta chains were read from a single sample in a study of blood T cells in healthy people across ages. From the 5' RACE reads, TCRdb called clonotypes with MiXCR, one entry per CDR3 protein. The sample has about 540,000 distinct CDR3 sequences, 24% seen once. The same data also went into a second study, on T cells of mothers and their children.

Material for sequencing was blood. Source of these receptors: a boy aged 5-17 years in good health. The CDR3 runs from the conserved cysteine through the conserved F or W. The D gene is left open where the match is weak. Rows give clone size only sometimes, using once, few, many, or a class for an expanded clone.

clone size | D gene | J gene | V gene | CDR3 DNA | CDR3 protein
few | TRBD1 | TRBJ1-2 | TRBV4-1 | TGCGCCAGCAGCCAAGACGGGACAGGGAGGGCCTATGGCTACACCTTC | CASSQDGTGRAYGYTF
few | TRBD1 | TRBJ2-3 | TRBV12-3/TRBV12-4 | TGTGCCAGCAGTGCCAGACAGGGTCGCACAGATACGCAGTATTTT | CASSARQGRTDTQYF
few | - | TRBJ2-1 | TRBV20-1 | TGCAGTGCAGCCGAGGGAGGGGGTTCCTACAATGAGCAGTTCTTC | CSAAEGGGSYNEQFF
- | TRBD2 | TRBJ2-5 | TRBV3-1 | TGTGCCAGCAGCCAAGAACCGCGGGAGGGCCGCGAGACCCAGTACTTC | CASSQEPREGRETQYF
- | - | TRBJ2-1 | TRBV12-3/TRBV12-4 | TGTGCCAGCAGTTTAAGGACTTCCTACTCCTACAATGAGCAGTTCTTC | CASSLRTSYSYNEQFF
- | TRBD1 | TRBJ1-1 | TRBV15 | TGTGCCACCAGCAGAGCCGGGACAGGGGTCCCTGAAGCTTTCTTT | CATSRAGTGVPEAFF
- | - | TRBJ1-1 | TRBV27 | TGTGCCAGCAGTTTACGGGACGGGTGGGGCACTGAAGCTTTCTTT | CASSLRDGWGTEAFF
few | TRBD2 | TRBJ2-3 | TRBV4-2 | TGTGCCAGCAGCCAAGAGGGGACTAGCGGGACTAGCACAGATACGCAGTATTTT | CASSQEGTSGTSTDTQYF
- | TRBD2 | TRBJ2-7 | TRBV28 | TGTGCCAGCAGTTCTCATATTCTAGCGGGAGGAAACCTCTACGAGCAGTACTTC | CASSSHILAGGNLYEQYF
- | - | TRBJ2-4 | TRBV5-5 | TGTGCCAGCAGCTTTTCCCCGTTTGTACAGGTTGATAGAAACATTCAGTACTTC | CASSFSPFVQVDRNIQYF
- | - | TRBJ2-7 | TRBV4-2 | TGTGCCAGCAGCCAACCGGCGGGGGCCACAAACTCCTACGAGCAGTACTTC | CASSQPAGATNSYEQYF
many | - | TRBJ2-5 | TRBV29-1 | TGCAGCGTCCCTGACAGCGAAGAGACCCAGTACTTC | CSVPDSEETQYF
- | - | TRBJ2-5 | TRBV5-1 | TGCGCCAGCAGCGAGCAAACAGGAGTCCAAGAGACCCAGTACTTC | CASSEQTGVQETQYF
many | - | TRBJ2-4 | TRBV2 | TGTGCCAGCATAGGGGGTGGCAAAAACATTCAGTACTTC | CASIGGGKNIQYF
- | TRBD1 | TRBJ2-7 | TRBV28 | TGTGCCAGCAACTCCGGGACAGGGGTCGCCTACGAGCAGTACTTC | CASNSGTGVAYEQYF
- | - | TRBJ1-5 | TRBV9 | TGTGCCAGCAGCGCAGGGACGGATTATAGCAATCAGCCCCAGCATTTT | CASSAGTDYSNQPQHF
few | - | TRBJ2-3 | TRBV27 | TGTGCCAGCAAGGGGCGGGGGACAGACCAAACTATAACCCCAGATACGCAGTATTTT | CASKGRGTDQTITPDTQYF
- | - | TRBJ2-3 | TRBV4-3 | TGCGCCAGCAGCCAAGACCCGTTTACAGATACGCAGTATTTT | CASSQDPFTDTQYF
- | - | TRBJ2-5 | TRBV18 | TGTGCCAGCTCACCAGAAACGTCCTTAGAGACCCAGTACTTC | CASSPETSLETQYF
- | - | TRBJ1-2 | TRBV4-1 | TGCGCCAGCAGCCAAAAGCCTTGGGGAGGTGGCTACACCTTC | CASSQKPWGGGYTF
- | TRBD1 | TRBJ2-2 | TRBV15 | TGTGCCACCAGCATTGGACAGGGGAACACCGGGGAGCTGTTTTTT | CATSIGQGNTGELFF
many | - | TRBJ1-4 | TRBV4-3 | TGCGCCAGCAGCCAAGGTTATCAAATTCGACAGTTTAATGAAAAACTGTTTTTT | CASSQGYQIRQFNEKLFF
- | - | TRBJ2-2 | TRBV3-1 | TGTGCCAGCAGCCAAGTCAGGGGTCCCGGGGAGCTGTTTTTT | CASSQVRGPGELFF
- | TRBD2 | TRBJ2-4 | TRBV4-1 | TGCGCCAGCAGCCAAGGAACGGGACTAGCGGGGGAATGGGCCAAAAACATTCAGTACTTC | CASSQGTGLAGEWAKNIQYF
few | - | TRBJ1-3 | TRBV28 | TGTGCCAGCAGTTTAGATCAGGGGTCTGGAAACACCATATATTTT | CASSLDQGSGNTIYF
few | - | TRBJ2-1 | TRBV6-1 | TGTGCCAGCAGTACGGGAATGACCACCTACAATGAGCAGTTCTTC | CASSTGMTTYNEQFF
few | TRBD1 | TRBJ1-2 | TRBV5-5 | TGTGCCAGCAGCCCCCCGGACAGGGGCTACACCTTC | CASSPPDRGYTF
few | - | TRBJ2-1 | TRBV12-3/TRBV12-4 | TGTGCCAGCAGTCTAACCAGTAAAGGTCCCGGGACTCAAGACCCCTACAATGAGCAGTTCTTC | CASSLTSKGPGTQDPYNEQFF
- | - | TRBJ2-7 | TRBV4-3 | TGCGCCAGCAGCCAAGATCGGGAGCCCACCTACGAGCAGTACTTC | CASSQDREPTYEQYF
- | - | TRBJ2-6 | TRBV5-6 | TGTGCCAGCCGAATCTCTGGGGCCAACGTCCTGACTTTC | CASRISGANVLTF
- | - | TRBJ2-2 | TRBV29-1 | TGCAGCGTTGTAGGAGGGAACACCGGGGAGCTGTTTTTT | CSVVGGNTGELFF
- | - | TRBJ2-5 | TRBV27 | TGTGCCAGCAGTTTATGGGGGGCCCAAGAGACCCAGTACTTC | CASSLWGAQETQYF
- | - | TRBJ1-4 | TRBV6-6 | TGTGCCAGCAGTTACTTCGGGGCCCCTAATGAAAAACTGTTTTTT | CASSYFGAPNEKLFF
few | - | TRBJ2-7 | TRBV9 | TGTGCCAGCAGCGTAGATCAAGGGCCCTACGAGCAGTACTTC | CASSVDQGPYEQYF
few | - | TRBJ2-5 | TRBV10-3 | TGTGCCATCAGCCCTAACGACTACTCATTCCAAGAGACCCAGTACTTC | CAISPNDYSFQETQYF
few | TRBD2 | TRBJ2-7 | TRBV20-1 | TGCACCGCGAAGGGGAGGGACTACGAGCAGTACTTC | CTAKGRDYEQYF
few | - | TRBJ1-6 | TRBV7-2 | TGTGCCGCGGGCGGGGCGAGAAATTCACCCCTCCACTTT | CAAGGARNSPLHF
- | - | TRBJ1-1 | TRBV5-1 | TGCGCCAGCAGCTACGACTCCGACGGCACTGAAGCTTTCTTT | CASSYDSDGTEAFF
- | - | TRBJ2-7 | TRBV10-3 | TGTGCCATCAGTGATTGGGGAGGCTACGAGCAGTACTTC | CAISDWGGYEQYF
- | TRBD2 | TRBJ2-1 | TRBV12-3/TRBV12-4 | TGTGCCAGCCCCGGGACTAGCGGGAGGGCCGAGGACAATGAGCAGTTCTTC | CASPGTSGRAEDNEQFF
- | - | TRBJ2-5 | TRBV6-6 | TGTGCCAGCAGCCAGACACCGTACCAAGAGACCCAGTACTTC | CASSQTPYQETQYF
- | - | TRBJ2-5 | TRBV12-3/TRBV12-4 | TGTGCCAGTGTGCGGGAAGAGGGTGGGACCCAGTACTTC | CASVREEGGTQYF
- | TRBD1 | TRBJ2-3 | TRBV15 | TGTGCCACCAGCACCCGGACAGGGGCTTATACGCAGTATTTT | CATSTRTGAYTQYF
- | - | TRBJ1-2 | TRBV6-1 | TGTGCCAGCAGTGAAGAGGGGCAGGGGCGCAGCTATGGCTACACCTTC | CASSEEGQGRSYGYTF
few | TRBD2 | TRBJ2-1 | TRBV20-1 | TGCAGCGCGTGGCGGGAGAACTACAATGAGCAGTTCTTC | CSAWRENYNEQFF
- | - | TRBJ2-2 | TRBV7-9 | TGTGCCAGCAGCTCGACTGGGGAGACCACGAACACCGGGGAGCTGTTTTTT | CASSSTGETTNTGELFF
- | TRBD2 | TRBJ2-7 | TRBV5-1 | TGCGCCAGCACGCGGACTAGCGGGGGGAACTACGAGCAGTACTTC | CASTRTSGGNYEQYF
many | - | TRBJ2-5 | TRBV7-2 | TGTGCCAGCAGCCCGCAGGGTGCAGAGACCCAGTACTTC | CASSPQGAETQYF
- | - | TRBJ2-2 | TRBV6-6 | TGTGCCAGCAAAGCCCCGAACACCGGGGAGCTGTTTTTT | CASKAPNTGELFF
- | TRBD1 | TRBJ1-2 | TRBV28 | TGTGCCAGCAGTCGGACAGGGGCTGGGTCCTATGGCTACACCTTC | CASSRTGAGSYGYTF
- | - | TRBJ1-2 | TRBV20-1 | TGCAGTGCTAGAGACCCACATCCGAACTATGGCTACACCTTC | CSARDPHPNYGYTF
- | - | TRBJ1-2 | TRBV6-5 | TGTGCCAGCAGTTCCCTACAGGGCTACAGTTCGTGGGGCTACACCTTC | CASSSLQGYSSWGYTF
few | TRBD1 | TRBJ1-4 | TRBV27 | TGTGCCAGCAGTAGGGGAGGGACAGGGGTGGATGAAAAACTGTTTTTT | CASSRGGTGVDEKLFF